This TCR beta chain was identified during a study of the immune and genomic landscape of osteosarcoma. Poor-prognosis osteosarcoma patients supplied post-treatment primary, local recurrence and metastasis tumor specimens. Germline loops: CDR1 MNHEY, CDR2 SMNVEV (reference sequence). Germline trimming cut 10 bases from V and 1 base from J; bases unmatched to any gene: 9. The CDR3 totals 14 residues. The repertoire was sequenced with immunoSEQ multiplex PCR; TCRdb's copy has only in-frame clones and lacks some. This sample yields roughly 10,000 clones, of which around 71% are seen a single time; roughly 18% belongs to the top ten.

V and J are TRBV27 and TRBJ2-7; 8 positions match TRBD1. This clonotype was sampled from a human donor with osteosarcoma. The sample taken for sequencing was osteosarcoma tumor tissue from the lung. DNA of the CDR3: TGTGCCACCTCGAGACAGGGGCTTTCCTACGAGCAGTACTTC. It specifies CATSRQGLSYEQYF.